This T cell receptor (beta chain) was sequenced in a study of identifying expanded T cells in peripheral blood. The CDR3 length is 15 residues. Trimming shortened V by 0 bases and J by 0 bases, and 10 bases separated the two germline ends. The germline gives CDR1 SGHTS, CDR2 YDEGEE. TCRdb's table, derived via immunoSEQ multiplex PCR, lists solely in-frame clones and lacks some. The sample yields roughly 63,000 clones, under 85% seen once. Turning to this clone: Its cognate antigen is unknown.

Study-wide points: Approximately two-week clone count variance significantly increased as total template count grew.

The sequence came from a person aged 18 to 75 in good health. This rearrangement joins TRBV5-8 to TRBJ2-7; a possible D gene is TRBD1 (6 bases). Material: blood. CDR3: CASSLGDRSSYEQYV. In DNA form, the CDR3 reads TGTGCCAGCAGCTTGGGAGACAGGAGCTCCTACGAGCAGTACGTC.